The present T cell receptor (beta chain) was sequenced within a study of molecular identifiers for immune sequencing clone quantification. Across the whole study: The replicate experiment used RNA from approximately 20,000 or 100,000 naive CD8 cells. This RNA was split into five aliquots, and four of them were sequenced.

Broader study findings: Reportedly, one cell's Jurkat TCR RNA was detected within 1,100,000 naive CD8 cells.

The use of previously described methods and listed TCR primers produced the bulk TCR libraries. TCRdb re-derived calls from the PCR reads in MiXCR, one entry per CDR3 protein. The sample holds 85,000 to 100,000 distinct CDR3 sequences; roughly 26% are singletons and the top ten take 0.85% to 1%. This clonotype was counted ten times or more. The antigen remains unidentified. Trimming took 2 bases from V and 8 from J, leaving 16 bases between them. The germline V gene encodes CDR1 SGDLS and CDR2 YYNGEE. CDR3 length: 15 amino acids. Input material: naive CD8+ T cells from blood, with Jurkat cell RNA spiked in. The subset was: FACS-sorted CD8+CD4-CCR7+CD45RA+ naive T cells. The chain is built from TRBV9 and TRBJ1-4; TRBD1 might be the D (5 bases). The TCR originated in a human donor in good health. Some libraries in this study had Jurkat cell RNA spiked in. For the CDR3, the DNA is TGTGCCAGCAGCGTGGGGTACGGGGGACGGGAAAAACTGTTTTTT. Amino acid sequence: CASSVGYGGREKLFF. The full variable domain, its missing parts supplied by reference TRBV9 and TRBJ1-4, is DSGVTQTPKHLITATGQRVTLRCSPRSGDLSVYWYQQSLDQGLQFLIQYYNGEERAKGNILERFSAQQFPDLHSELNLSSLELGDSALYFCASSVGYGGREKLFFGSGTQLSVL.